This TCR beta chain is from a study of regulatory T cells in long-lasting Graves disease. In the study overall: Those with persistent Graves' disease had received antithyroid drugs for over 5 years with positive TSH receptor antibodies.

This clonotype turned up a few times. iRepertoire HTBI primers and Arm-PCR of CDR3 regions built TCR beta libraries. TCRdb re-called the multiplex PCR reads with MiXCR, one entry per CDR3 protein. This repertoire shows about 460,000 distinct CDR3 sequences, roughly 23% found once; its top ten account for about an eighth. Time point of the sample: persistent/refractory GD, antithyroid drugs over 5 years with positive TRAb. After RNA was extracted from PBMCs, the TCR library was made from it. The CDR3 sequence is 14 residues long. Germline V gene sequence: CDR1 ENHRY, CDR2 SYGVKD. The ends were cut back, 5 bases at V and 6 bases at J, with 16 bases in the middle.

This chain connects TRBV10-3 to TRBJ1-2, with D tentatively TRBD1 (6 bases). This material consisted of peripheral blood mononuclear cells (PBMCs), taken when the disease was refractory, from a patient treated with antithyroid drugs. The TCR was taken from a female donor with Graves disease. CDR3 nucleotides: TGTGCCATCAGTCAGACAGGCTCCTCGGATGGCTACACCTTC. It translates to CAISQTGSSDGYTF.